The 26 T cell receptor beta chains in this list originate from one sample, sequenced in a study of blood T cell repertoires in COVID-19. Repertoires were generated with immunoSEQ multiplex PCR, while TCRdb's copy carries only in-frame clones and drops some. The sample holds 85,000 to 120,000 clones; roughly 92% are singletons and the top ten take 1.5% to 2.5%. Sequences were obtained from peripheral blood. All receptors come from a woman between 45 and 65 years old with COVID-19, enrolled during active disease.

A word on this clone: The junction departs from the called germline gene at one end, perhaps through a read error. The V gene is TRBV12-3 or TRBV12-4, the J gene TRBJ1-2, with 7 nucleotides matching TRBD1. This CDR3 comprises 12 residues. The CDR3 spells CASSLTRQGEAF. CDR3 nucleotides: TGTGCCAGCAGTTTAACTCGACAGGGAGAGGCGTTC.

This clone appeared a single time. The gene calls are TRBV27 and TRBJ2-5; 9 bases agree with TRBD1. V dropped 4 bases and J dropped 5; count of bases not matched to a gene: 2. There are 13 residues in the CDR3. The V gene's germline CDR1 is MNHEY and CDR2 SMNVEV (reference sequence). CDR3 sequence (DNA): TGTGCCAGCAGTTGGACAGGGGTCGAGACCCAGTACTTC. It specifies CASSWTGVETQYF.

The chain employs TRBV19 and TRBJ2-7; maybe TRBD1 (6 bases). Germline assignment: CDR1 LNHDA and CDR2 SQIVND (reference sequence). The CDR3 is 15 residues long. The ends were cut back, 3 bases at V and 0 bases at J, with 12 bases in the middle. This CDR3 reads CASSMGQGHSYEQYF. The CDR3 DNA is TGTGCCAGTAGTATGGGGCAGGGGCACTCCTACGAGCAGTACTTC.

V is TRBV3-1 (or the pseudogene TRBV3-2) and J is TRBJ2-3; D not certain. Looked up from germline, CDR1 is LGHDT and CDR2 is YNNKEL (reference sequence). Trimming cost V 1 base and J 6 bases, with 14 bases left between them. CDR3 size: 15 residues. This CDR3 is CASSQVNHLGDTQYF. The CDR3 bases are TGTGCCAGCAGCCAAGTGAACCACCTCGGGGATACGCAGTATTTT.

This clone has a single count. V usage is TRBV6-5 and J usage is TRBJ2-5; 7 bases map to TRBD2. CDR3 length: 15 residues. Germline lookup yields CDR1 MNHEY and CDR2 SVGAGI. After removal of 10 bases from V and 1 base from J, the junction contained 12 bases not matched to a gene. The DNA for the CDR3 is TGTGCCACCCCTAGGGACGGGGGGACCCAAGAGACCCAGTACTTC. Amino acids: CATPRDGGTQETQYF.

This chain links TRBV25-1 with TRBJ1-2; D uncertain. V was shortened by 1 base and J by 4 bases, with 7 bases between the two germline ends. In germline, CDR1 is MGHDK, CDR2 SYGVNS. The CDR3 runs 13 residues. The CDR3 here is CASSELSGYGYTF. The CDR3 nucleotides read TGTGCCAGCAGTGAATTGTCAGGCTATGGCTACACCTTC.

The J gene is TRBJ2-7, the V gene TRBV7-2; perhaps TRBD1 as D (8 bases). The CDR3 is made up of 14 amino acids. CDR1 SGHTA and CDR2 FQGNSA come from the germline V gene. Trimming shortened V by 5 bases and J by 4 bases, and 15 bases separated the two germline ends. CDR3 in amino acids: CASSNGQGGYEQYF. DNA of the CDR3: TGTGCCAGCAGCAACGGACAGGGAGGGTACGAGCAGTACTTC. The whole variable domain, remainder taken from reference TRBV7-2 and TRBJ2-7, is GAGVSQSPSNKVTEKGKDVELRCDPISGHTALYWYRQSLGQGLEFLIYFQGNSAPDKSGLPSDRFSAERTGGSVSTLTIQRTQQEDSAVYLCASSNGQGGYEQYFGPGTRLTVT.

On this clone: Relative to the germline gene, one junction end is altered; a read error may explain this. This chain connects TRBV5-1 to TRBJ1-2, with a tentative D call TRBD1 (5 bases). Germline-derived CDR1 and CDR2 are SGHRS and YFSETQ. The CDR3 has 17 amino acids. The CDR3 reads CARSHGGGSPLRDGYTF. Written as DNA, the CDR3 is TGCGCCCGCAGCCACGGGGGGGGATCTCCCCTACGGGATGGCTACACCTTC.

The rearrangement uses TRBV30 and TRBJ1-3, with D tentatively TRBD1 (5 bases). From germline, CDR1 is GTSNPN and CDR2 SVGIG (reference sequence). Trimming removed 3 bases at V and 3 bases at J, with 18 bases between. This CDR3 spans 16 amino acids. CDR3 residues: CAWRAPRDLSGNTIYF. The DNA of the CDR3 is TGTGCCTGGAGAGCGCCTCGGGACTTAAGTGGAAACACCATATATTTT.

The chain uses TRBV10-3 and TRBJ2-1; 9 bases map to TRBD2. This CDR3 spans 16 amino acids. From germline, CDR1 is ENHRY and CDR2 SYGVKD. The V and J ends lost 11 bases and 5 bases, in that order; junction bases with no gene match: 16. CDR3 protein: CAARGSGGTSNNEQFF. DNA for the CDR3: TGTGCCGCGCGGGGCAGCGGGGGGACCAGCAACAATGAGCAGTTCTTC.

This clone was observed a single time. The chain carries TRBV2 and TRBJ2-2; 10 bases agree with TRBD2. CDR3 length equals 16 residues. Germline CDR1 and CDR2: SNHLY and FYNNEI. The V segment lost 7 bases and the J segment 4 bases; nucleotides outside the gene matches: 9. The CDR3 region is CASKAAGLASTGELFF. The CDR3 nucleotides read TGTGCCAGCAAGGCTGCGGGACTAGCGAGCACCGGGGAGCTGTTTTTT.

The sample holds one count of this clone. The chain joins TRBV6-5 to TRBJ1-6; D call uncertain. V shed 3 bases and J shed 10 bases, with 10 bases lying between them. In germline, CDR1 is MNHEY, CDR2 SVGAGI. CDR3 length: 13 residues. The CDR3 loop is CASSYEGRSPLHF. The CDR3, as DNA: TGTGCCAGCAGTTATGAAGGGAGATCACCCCTCCACTTT.

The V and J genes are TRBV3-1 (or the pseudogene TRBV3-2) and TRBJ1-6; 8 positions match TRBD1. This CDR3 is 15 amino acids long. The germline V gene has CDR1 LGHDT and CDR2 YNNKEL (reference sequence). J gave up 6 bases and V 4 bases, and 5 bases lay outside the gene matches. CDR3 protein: CASSLPGQVNSPLHF. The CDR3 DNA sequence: TGTGCCAGCAGCCTACCGGGACAGGTTAATTCACCCCTCCACTTT.

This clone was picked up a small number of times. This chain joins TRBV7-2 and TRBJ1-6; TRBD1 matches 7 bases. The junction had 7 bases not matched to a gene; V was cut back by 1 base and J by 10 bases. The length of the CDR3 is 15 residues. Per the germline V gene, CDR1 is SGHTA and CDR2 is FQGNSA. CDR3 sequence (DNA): TGTGCCAGCAGCTTAGGGCAGGGGGGCAGGTCACCCCTCCACTTT. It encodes CASSLGQGGRSPLHF.

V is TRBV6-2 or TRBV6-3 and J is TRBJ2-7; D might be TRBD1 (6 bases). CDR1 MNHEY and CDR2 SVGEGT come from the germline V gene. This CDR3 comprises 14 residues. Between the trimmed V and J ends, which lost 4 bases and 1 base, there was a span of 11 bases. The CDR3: CASSSGRGSYEQYF. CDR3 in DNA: TGTGCCAGCAGTTCTGGCAGGGGATCCTACGAGCAGTACTTC.

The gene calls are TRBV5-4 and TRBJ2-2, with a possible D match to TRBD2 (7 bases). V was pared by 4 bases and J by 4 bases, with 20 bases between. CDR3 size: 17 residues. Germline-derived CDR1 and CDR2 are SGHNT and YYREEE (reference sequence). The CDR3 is CASSAPWGGGSTGELFF. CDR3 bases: TGTGCCAGCAGCGCCCCTTGGGGAGGGGGAAGCACCGGGGAGCTGTTTTTT.

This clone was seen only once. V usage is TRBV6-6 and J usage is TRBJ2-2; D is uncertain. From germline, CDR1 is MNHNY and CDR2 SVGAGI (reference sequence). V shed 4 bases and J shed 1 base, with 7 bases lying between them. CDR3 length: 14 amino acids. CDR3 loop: CASSLTLNTGELFF. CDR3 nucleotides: TGTGCCAGCAGTTTAACTTTGAACACCGGGGAGCTGTTTTTT.

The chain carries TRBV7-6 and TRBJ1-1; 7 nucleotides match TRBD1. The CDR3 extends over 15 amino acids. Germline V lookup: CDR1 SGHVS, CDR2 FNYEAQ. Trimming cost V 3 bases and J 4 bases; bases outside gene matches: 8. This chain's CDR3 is CASSFDRVEVTEAFF. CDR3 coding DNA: TGTGCCAGCAGCTTCGACAGGGTAGAGGTCACTGAAGCTTTCTTT.

The CDR3 DNA is TGCGCCAGCAGCTTGGCCCAGGCCGGGGAGCTGTTTTTT. This sequence encodes CASSLAQAGELFF. The chain uses TRBV5-1 and TRBJ2-2; D remains unclear. Germline CDR1 is SGHRS and CDR2 is YFSETQ. The length of the CDR3 is 13 residues. Trimming cost V 0 bases and J 6 bases, with 6 bases left between them.

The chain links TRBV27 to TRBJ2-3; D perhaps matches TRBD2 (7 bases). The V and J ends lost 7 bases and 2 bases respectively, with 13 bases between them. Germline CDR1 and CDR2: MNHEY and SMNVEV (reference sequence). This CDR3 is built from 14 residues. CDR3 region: CASKARGATDTQYF. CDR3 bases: TGTGCCAGCAAGGCCCGGGGGGCCACAGATACGCAGTATTTT.

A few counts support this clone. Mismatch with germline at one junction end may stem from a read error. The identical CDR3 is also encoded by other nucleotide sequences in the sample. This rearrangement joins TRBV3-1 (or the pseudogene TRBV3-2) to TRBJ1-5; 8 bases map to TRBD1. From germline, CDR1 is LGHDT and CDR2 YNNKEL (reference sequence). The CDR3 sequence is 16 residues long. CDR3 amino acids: CASSQDGGQGNQPQHF. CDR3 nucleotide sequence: TGTGCCAGCAGCCAAGACGGAGGACAGGGCAACCAGCCCCAGCATTTT.

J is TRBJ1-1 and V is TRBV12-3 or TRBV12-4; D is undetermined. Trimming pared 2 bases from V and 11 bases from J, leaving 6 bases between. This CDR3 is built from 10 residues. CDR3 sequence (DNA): TGTGCCAGCAGTTTAAGCGTGGCTTTCTTT. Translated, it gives CASSLSVAFF.

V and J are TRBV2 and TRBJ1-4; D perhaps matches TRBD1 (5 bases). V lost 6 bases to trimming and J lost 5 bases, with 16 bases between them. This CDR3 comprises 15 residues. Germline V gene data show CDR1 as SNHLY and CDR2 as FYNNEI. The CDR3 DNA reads TGTGCCAGCAGCAAAGACAGAACCCGGAATGAAAAACTGTTTTTT. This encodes CASSKDRTRNEKLFF.

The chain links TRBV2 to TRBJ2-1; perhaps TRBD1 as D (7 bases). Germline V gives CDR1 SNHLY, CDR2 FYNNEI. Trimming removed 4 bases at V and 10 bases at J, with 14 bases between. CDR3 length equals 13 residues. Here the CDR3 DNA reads TGTGCCAGCAGTGGAGACAGGGAGGCGGAGCAGTTCTTC. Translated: CASSGDREAEQFF.

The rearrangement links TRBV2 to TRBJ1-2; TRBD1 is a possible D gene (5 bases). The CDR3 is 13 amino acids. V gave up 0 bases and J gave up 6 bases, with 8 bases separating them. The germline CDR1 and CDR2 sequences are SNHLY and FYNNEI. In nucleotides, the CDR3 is TGTGCCAGCAGTGAAGCTACCAGGGATGGCTACACCTTC. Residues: CASSEATRDGYTF.

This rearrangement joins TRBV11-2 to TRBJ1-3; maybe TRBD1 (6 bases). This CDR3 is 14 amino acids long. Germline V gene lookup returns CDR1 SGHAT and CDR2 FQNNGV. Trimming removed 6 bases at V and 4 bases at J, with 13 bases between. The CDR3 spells CASSRSGVGNTIYF. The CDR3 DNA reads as TGTGCCAGCAGTCGGTCAGGGGTCGGAAACACCATATATTTT.